What follows are 8 T cell receptor beta chains derived from one specimen sequenced in a study of blood T cell repertoires in COVID-19. The assay was immunoSEQ multiplex PCR, and TCRdb's table has in-frame clones only and misses some. Of about 110,000 clones listed, 75% to 80% were seen once; the top ten hold more than 15%. Material for sequencing was peripheral blood. These receptors originate from an elderly woman with active or convalescent COVID-19.

The gene calls are TRBV2 and TRBJ1-2; D gene uncertain. This CDR3 contains 13 residues. Germline V CDR1 and CDR2: SNHLY, FYNNEI. Trimming removed 4 bases from V and 7 bases from J, with 13 bases in between. The CDR3 reads CASSGYGVLGYTF. The CDR3 nucleotides are TGTGCCAGCAGTGGGTACGGGGTTCTTGGCTACACCTTC.

This chain joins TRBV7-3 and TRBJ2-3; 14 positions agree with TRBD2. V shed 4 bases, J shed 6 bases, and the junction held 6 bases outside the gene matches. Germline V gene sequence: CDR1 SGHTA, CDR2 FQGTGA. The CDR3 runs 16 residues. The CDR3 DNA is TGTGCCAGCAGCTCGGGACTAGCGGGAGTCGGGGATACGCAGTATTTT. Protein product: CASSSGLAGVGDTQYF.

This clone came up once. J is TRBJ1-2 and V is TRBV27; the D is unclear. Germline CDR1 reads MNHEY; CDR2 reads SMNVEV (reference sequence). This CDR3 is built from 15 residues. V was pared by 5 bases and J by 7 bases, with 20 bases between. The CDR3 is CASSPSRAEVSGYTF. The DNA for the CDR3 is TGTGCCAGCAGTCCATCGCGAGCGGAGGTGTCTGGCTACACCTTC.

This clone was counted ten times or more. The J gene is TRBJ2-5, the V gene TRBV11-2; no definite D call. Trimming pared 1 base from V and 5 bases from J, leaving 11 bases between. Germline CDR1 and CDR2: SGHAT and FQNNGV. The CDR3 spans 14 residues. The CDR3 sequence is CASSLGGDRETQYF. CDR3 DNA: TGTGCCAGCAGCTTAGGAGGTGATCGGGAGACCCAGTACTTC.

The chain couples TRBV4-1 to TRBJ1-6; the match to TRBD1 covers 9 bases. CDR1 MGHRA and CDR2 YSYEKL come from the germline V gene. Trimming cost V 4 bases and J 10 bases; bases outside gene matches: 14. The CDR3 runs 17 residues. Here the CDR3 reads CASSPRGATGGKSPLHF. The CDR3 DNA follows: TGCGCCAGCAGCCCCCGGGGGGCGACAGGGGGAAAATCACCCCTCCACTTT.

The chain couples TRBV10-3 to TRBJ1-5; 7 nucleotides line up with TRBD1. V shed 9 bases and J 6 bases; nucleotides not matched to a gene: 8. CDR1 ENHRY and CDR2 SYGVKD come from the germline V gene. This CDR3 has 13 amino acids. The DNA for the CDR3 is TGTGCCATAAGGGACAGTACCCGTCAGCCCCAGCATTTT. Amino acid sequence: CAIRDSTRQPQHF.

This chain joins TRBV11-2 and TRBJ2-3; the match to TRBD1 covers 11 bases. The CDR3 contains 15 residues. After removal of 5 bases from V and 8 bases from J, the junction contained 9 bases not matched to a gene. The V gene's germline CDR1 is SGHAT and CDR2 FQNNGV. CDR3 loop: CASSPAGTGGSTQYF. For the CDR3, the DNA is TGTGCCAGCAGCCCCGCCGGGACAGGGGGGAGTACGCAGTATTTT.

The CDR3 loop is CASSSGGGSYEQYF. CDR3 sequence (DNA): TGCGCCAGCAGCTCCGGAGGCGGCTCCTACGAGCAGTACTTC. The chain employs TRBV5-1 and TRBJ2-7; a possible D gene is TRBD2 (5 bases). The V and J ends lost 3 bases and 0 bases respectively, with 10 bases between them. Germline V gene sequence: CDR1 SGHRS, CDR2 YFSETQ. There are 14 residues in the CDR3.